Shown below are 32 T cell receptor beta chains from a single sample sequenced in a study of blood T cell repertoires in COVID-19. Sequencing used immunoSEQ multiplex PCR; TCRdb keeps in-frame clones, though not all of them. The repertoire holds a few hundred thousand clones, with over 75% as singletons. The sample was peripheral blood. The receptors shown here come from a woman aged 55 to 70 with acute or convalescent COVID-19.

This sequence joins TRBV29-1 and TRBJ2-1; TRBD2 agrees at 7 bases. There are 14 residues in the CDR3. The germline V gene has CDR1 SQVTM and CDR2 ANQGSEA. Trimming cost V 8 bases and J 0 bases; bases outside gene matches: 7. CDR3 in amino acids: CSLQGGSSYNEQFF. CDR3 nucleotides: TGCAGCCTGCAGGGCGGGAGCTCCTACAATGAGCAGTTCTTC.

CDR3 DNA: TGTGCCAGCAGCTTAGATGTCCTCAATGAGCAGTTCTTC. It encodes CASSLDVLNEQFF. The chain is built from TRBV11-2 and TRBJ2-1; no clear D. The V and J ends lost 0 bases and 6 bases respectively, with 6 bases between them. Germline CDR1 SGHAT, CDR2 FQNNGV. This CDR3 region has 13 residues. The full variable domain, its missing parts supplied by reference TRBV11-2 and TRBJ2-1, is EAGVAQSPRYKIIEKRQSVAFWCNPISGHATLYWYQQILGQGPKLLIQFQNNGVVDDSQLPKDRFSAERLKGVDSTLKIQPAKLEDSAVYLCASSLDVLNEQFFGPGTRLTVL.

The V and J genes are TRBV5-4 and TRBJ2-2; 8 positions agree with TRBD2. The CDR3 totals 15 residues. Germline-derived CDR1 and CDR2 are SGHNT and YYREEE (reference sequence). Trimming cost V 3 bases and J 1 base; bases outside gene matches: 2. CDR3 residues: CASSSGGVNTGELFF. In DNA form, the CDR3 reads TGTGCCAGCAGCTCCGGGGGGGTGAACACCGGGGAGCTGTTTTTT.

This clone was seen once. J is TRBJ2-5 and V is TRBV6-5, with D unresolved. The germline V gene has CDR1 MNHEY and CDR2 SVGAGI. The CDR3 length is 14 residues. Trimming took 4 bases from V and 5 from J, leaving 14 bases between them. The CDR3 reads CASSWLGVGETQYF. CDR3 nucleotide sequence: TGTGCCAGCAGTTGGCTCGGTGTCGGGGAGACCCAGTACTTC.

The chain couples TRBV19 to TRBJ2-3; D gene ambiguous. CDR3 size: 15 residues. The germline CDR1 and CDR2 sequences are LNHDA and SQIVND (reference sequence). The V end lost 7 bases, the J end lost 2 bases, and 16 bases lay between the germline ends. CDR3 DNA sequence: TGTGCCAGTACTACCACCGCGGCCCCCACAGATACGCAGTATTTT. Its translation: CASTTTAAPTDTQYF.

Details on this clone: The sample contains more than one DNA sequence encoding this CDR3. The CDR3, as DNA: TGTGCCAGCTCAGGGGACTATGGCTACACCTTC. Its protein is CASSGDYGYTF. V and J are TRBV28 and TRBJ1-2; tentatively, D is TRBD1 (6 bases). This CDR3 region has 11 residues. Trimming stripped 8 bases from V and 3 bases from J, with 7 bases between. CDR1 MDHEN and CDR2 SYDVKM come from the germline V gene.

The chain is built from TRBV5-1 and TRBJ1-5, with TRBD1 matching 7 bases. J was trimmed by 0 bases and V by 4 bases; bases with no gene match: 4. CDR3 length: 15 residues. Germline CDR1 and CDR2: SGHRS and YFSETQ. The CDR3 protein is CASSEQGYSNQPQHF. In nucleotides, the CDR3 is TGCGCCAGCAGCGAACAGGGGTATAGCAATCAGCCCCAGCATTTT.

The chain couples TRBV5-1 to TRBJ1-4; D is unclear. The germline V and J ends were trimmed by 0 bases and 3 bases, with 18 bases remaining between them. CDR3 length equals 18 residues. Germline CDR1 SGHRS, CDR2 YFSETQ. CDR3 region: CASSLAGRARSANEKLFF. The CDR3 DNA follows: TGCGCCAGCAGCTTGGCCGGGAGAGCCCGCTCGGCTAATGAAAAACTGTTTTTT.

The rearrangement joins TRBV24-1 to TRBJ2-3; 11 nucleotides match TRBD2. V lost 8 bases, J lost 3 bases, and 6 bases stayed unmatched. CDR1 is KGHDR, CDR2 SFDVKD, per germline. The CDR3 is 15 residues long. The CDR3 DNA is TGTGCCACCAAGGGTAGCGGGAGGGGTACAGATACGCAGTATTTT. Its translation is CATKGSGRGTDTQYF.

The chain couples TRBV7-3 to TRBJ2-3; maybe TRBD2 (6 bases). Germline V CDR1 and CDR2: SGHTA, FQGTGA. The CDR3 consists of 14 residues. The V end was cut by 5 bases, the J end by 2 bases, with 11 bases between. CDR3 region: CASSPPGLTDTQYF. CDR3 sequence (DNA): TGTGCCAGCAGCCCTCCGGGACTCACAGATACGCAGTATTTT.

J is TRBJ2-3 and V is TRBV7-8; 16 positions agree with TRBD2. Germline-derived CDR1 and CDR2 are SGHVS and FQNEAQ. The CDR3 sequence is 18 residues long. Trimming cost V 6 bases and J 2 bases; bases outside gene matches: 8. DNA of the CDR3: TGTGCCAGCAGTTCCGGGACTAGCGGGGGGGCCACCACAGATACGCAGTATTTT. Its translation is CASSSGTSGGATTDTQYF.

The rearrangement joins TRBV6-5 to TRBJ2-5; possible D gene TRBD1, 5 bases. CDR1 is MNHEY, CDR2 SVGAGI, per germline. This CDR3 contains 14 residues. Trimming shortened V by 2 bases and J by 5 bases, and 12 bases separated the two germline ends. The CDR3 bases are TGTGCCAGCAGTTACCTCAGGGCTTCGGAGACCCAGTACTTC. Protein product: CASSYLRASETQYF.

This clone is a singleton in its sample. V and J are TRBV29-1 and TRBJ1-2, with no clear D. Trimming removed 2 bases at V and 4 bases at J, with 8 bases between. Germline V gives CDR1 SQVTM, CDR2 ANQGSEA. This CDR3 comprises 12 residues. The CDR3 DNA sequence: TGCAGCGTTGAAAAGGAGTCCTATGGCTACACCTTC. Its protein is CSVEKESYGYTF.

This clone has more than one count but fewer than ten. This chain connects TRBV28 to TRBJ1-1; D unclear. This CDR3 is built from 13 residues. Trimming took off 3 bases at V and 8 bases at J, with 13 bases between the two ends. CDR1 and CDR2 from the germline V gene are MDHEN and SYDVKM. CDR3 nucleotide sequence: TGTGCCAGCAGTTTCCCGAGTCAATCGGAAGCTTTCTTT. Translated, it gives CASSFPSQSEAFF. Based on the CDR3 plus reference TRBV28 and TRBJ1-1, the full variable domain is DVKVTQSSRYLVKRTGEKVFLECVQDMDHENMFWYRQDPGLGLRLIYFSYDVKMKEKGDIPEGYSVSREKKERFSLILESASTNQTSMYLCASSFPSQSEAFFGQGTRLTVV.

The chain carries TRBV4-1 and TRBJ2-2; D gene ambiguous. Germline V gene sequence: CDR1 MGHRA, CDR2 YSYEKL. Trimming removed 3 bases from V and 1 base from J, with 9 bases in between. The CDR3 is made up of 15 amino acids. CDR3 sequence reads: CASSQSILNTGELFF. For the CDR3, the DNA is TGCGCCAGCAGCCAGTCTATTTTGAACACCGGGGAGCTGTTTTTT.

The chain uses TRBV7-8 and TRBJ2-5; 8 positions agree with TRBD1. The CDR3 has 16 residues. Trimming cost V 5 bases and J 5 bases; bases outside gene matches: 13. Germline CDR1 reads SGHVS; CDR2 reads FQNEAQ. CDR3 sequence reads: CASSLTRGQRRETQYF. The CDR3 DNA sequence: TGTGCCAGCAGCCTCACCAGGGGGCAAAGGAGGGAGACCCAGTACTTC.

The chain couples TRBV5-8 to TRBJ1-2; weak D call: TRBD1 (6 bases). The CDR3 spans 13 residues. The germline V gene has CDR1 SGHTS and CDR2 YDEGEE. Trimming took off 3 bases at V and 4 bases at J, with 10 bases between the two ends. CDR3 sequence: CASSWPGVYGYTF. As DNA, the CDR3 is TGTGCCAGCAGCTGGCCAGGGGTCTATGGCTACACCTTC.

This chain links TRBV7-6 with TRBJ2-6; TRBD1 is a possible D gene (5 bases). The V end lost 0 bases, the J end lost 2 bases, and 17 bases lay between the germline ends. The germline gives CDR1 SGHVS, CDR2 FNYEAQ. CDR3 size: 19 residues. CDR3 sequence: CASSLALLRDDAGANVLTF. The DNA of the CDR3 is TGTGCCAGCAGCTTAGCGCTCCTCAGGGATGACGCTGGGGCCAACGTCCTGACTTTC.

This clone occurred once. The V and J genes are TRBV28 and TRBJ2-1; 8 positions match TRBD1. After removal of 2 bases from V and 2 bases from J, the junction contained 5 bases not matched to a gene. The CDR3 consists of 16 residues. The germline V gene encodes CDR1 MDHEN and CDR2 SYDVKM. CDR3 amino acids: CASSLVQGVTYNEQFF. The CDR3 nucleotides are TGTGCCAGCAGTTTAGTACAGGGGGTCACCTACAATGAGCAGTTCTTC.

The rearrangement links TRBV7-2 to TRBJ2-5, with D possibly TRBD2 on 5 matching bases. The V end was cut by 1 base, the J end by 6 bases, with 15 bases between. The germline gives CDR1 SGHTA, CDR2 FQGNSA. The CDR3 length is 15 residues. CDR3 amino acids: CASSLERRGSKTQYF. DNA for the CDR3: TGTGCCAGCAGCTTAGAACGTCGGGGTTCTAAGACCCAGTACTTC. Using reference TRBV7-2 and TRBJ2-5 for the parts outside the CDR3, the full variable domain is GAGVSQSPSNKVTEKGKDVELRCDPISGHTALYWYRQSLGQGLEFLIYFQGNSAPDKSGLPSDRFSAERTGGSVSTLTIQRTQQEDSAVYLCASSLERRGSKTQYFGPGTRLLVL.

The chain couples TRBV29-1 to TRBJ2-1, with TRBD2 identical over 12 bases. V dropped 4 bases and J dropped 9; count of bases not matched to a gene: 10. The CDR3 runs to 15 residues. CDR1 and CDR2 (germline): SQVTM, ANQGSEA. This chain's CDR3 is CSVALRLAGGGEQFF. CDR3 bases: TGCAGCGTTGCCCTTCGTCTAGCGGGAGGGGGTGAGCAGTTCTTC.

The CDR3 DNA reads as TGTGCCAGTAGTGCGACAGGGGATGCTGGAAACACCATATATTTT. It specifies CASSATGDAGNTIYF. This chain links TRBV19 with TRBJ1-3; 8 positions agree with TRBD1. The CDR3 spans 15 residues. Germline V gene sequence: CDR1 LNHDA, CDR2 SQIVND (reference sequence). V trimming: 5 bases; J trimming: 2 bases; junction bases outside the gene matches: 5.

This clone came up once. The chain combines TRBV6-6 with TRBJ1-2, with D perhaps TRBD1 (6 bases). Trimming removed 7 bases at V and 5 bases at J, with 11 bases between. Germline CDR1 is MNHNY and CDR2 is SVGAGI (reference sequence). The CDR3 is 12 amino acids. The DNA of the CDR3 is TGTGCCAGCATTGACACAGGGTATGGCTACACCTTC. Its protein product is CASIDTGYGYTF.

This chain uses TRBV20-1 with TRBJ2-7; D is undetermined. Germline assignment: CDR1 DFQATT and CDR2 SNEGSKA (reference sequence). Trimming stripped 6 bases from V and 2 bases from J, with 8 bases between. The CDR3 extends over 11 amino acids. The CDR3 DNA follows: TGCAGTGCCACGGGTACCTACGAGCAGTACTTC. Encoded protein: CSATGTYEQYF.

The gene calls are TRBV19 and TRBJ1-2; D remains ambiguous. CDR3 length: 15 residues. Trimming pared 4 bases from V and 4 bases from J, leaving 16 bases between. Germline assignment: CDR1 LNHDA and CDR2 SQIVND (reference sequence). The CDR3 sequence: CASSTPGEHLYGYTF. For the CDR3, the DNA is TGTGCCAGTAGTACGCCCGGGGAGCATCTCTATGGCTACACCTTC.

The genes are TRBV6-4 and TRBJ1-1; D perhaps matches TRBD1 (5 bases). CDR3 length: 13 residues. Germline-derived CDR1 and CDR2 are MRHNA and SNTAGT. V gave up 4 bases and J gave up 8 bases, with 14 bases separating them. The CDR3 sequence is CASSVSLQGEAFF. CDR3 sequence (DNA): TGTGCCAGCAGTGTATCTTTGCAGGGCGAAGCTTTCTTT.

This clone was seen a handful of times. The chain is built from TRBV11-2 and TRBJ1-4; D is unresolved. Germline V gene lookup returns CDR1 SGHAT and CDR2 FQNNGV. V dropped 4 bases and J dropped 0 bases, with 6 bases sitting between them. The CDR3 contains 14 residues. CDR3 loop: CASSYRTTNEKLFF. The CDR3 DNA reads as TGTGCCAGCAGCTACAGAACAACTAATGAAAAACTGTTTTTT.

This clone has only a few counts. CDR3 coding DNA: TGTGCCAGCAGCGGGCGGCCTGCAGATACGCAGTATTTT. Translating gives CASSGRPADTQYF. The gene calls are TRBV9 and TRBJ2-3; D remains unclear. The CDR3 loop spans 13 amino acids. Trimming left V 3 bases short and J 4 bases short, with 9 bases between. The germline CDR1 and CDR2 sequences are SGDLS and YYNGEE.

This chain links TRBV27 with TRBJ2-5; TRBD2 agrees at 11 bases. The CDR3 contains 14 residues. V lost 5 bases and J lost 4; bases outside the gene matches: 3. CDR1 and CDR2 (germline): MNHEY, SMNVEV (reference sequence). The CDR3 bases are TGTGCCAGCAGTCCCGGACTAGCGGGAGAGACCCAGTACTTC. This translates into CASSPGLAGETQYF.

This clone was counted between two and nine times. The chain uses TRBV4-2 and TRBJ1-1; TRBD1 might be the D (6 bases). The CDR3 has 16 amino acids. V dropped 0 bases and J dropped 1 base, with 12 bases sitting between them. From germline, CDR1 is LGHNA and CDR2 YNFKEQ. CDR3 region: CASSQEFQDRNTEAFF. As DNA, the CDR3 is TGTGCCAGCAGCCAAGAGTTCCAGGACAGGAACACTGAAGCTTTCTTT.

The chain uses TRBV12-3 or TRBV12-4 and TRBJ2-7, with a tentative D call TRBD1 (5 bases). Trimming removed 1 base at V and 6 bases at J, with 10 bases between. CDR3 length equals 13 residues. The CDR3 region is CASSLVSGREQYF. CDR3 bases: TGTGCCAGCAGTTTAGTTTCAGGGCGCGAGCAGTACTTC.

This clone has only one observation. The gene calls are TRBV7-8 and TRBJ1-5; TRBD1 agrees at 11 bases. V lost 0 bases, J lost 7 bases, and 11 bases stayed unmatched. The CDR3 loop spans 18 amino acids. CDR1 and CDR2 from the germline V gene are SGHVS and FQNEAQ. DNA of the CDR3: TGTGCCAGCAGCTTAGCCCCGGGACAGGGGGATCTCTTGCAGCCCCAGCATTTT. This sequence encodes CASSLAPGQGDLLQPQHF.